The entry below gives a single T cell receptor beta chain sequence along with its context. Its specificity is not known. The sample's treatment: skin biopsy from PPD injection site in Mantoux-positive individual. An oligonucleotide containing a UMI was ligated to the 3' end of TCR cDNA. Individuals with a positive Mantoux test gave biopsies from PPD-injected skin. Input was roughly 1 to 1,100 ng of DNase-treated total RNA without cell sorting. These data belong to a study of naive and memory T cell subsets. Findings and limits, study-wide: Delayed type IV hypersensitivity infiltration was taken to explain higher tuberculin-site TCR counts. TCRs were reportedly recovered from both biopsy types, mostly tuberculin test sites.

CDR1 and CDR2 from the germline V gene are LGHNT and FRNRAP. CDR3 length equals 15 residues. After removal of 0 bases from V and 11 bases from J, the junction contained 12 bases not matched to a gene. Four PCR rounds used nested alpha and beta constant region primers plus the SP2 primer. One entry per CDR3 protein, called by TCRdb with MiXCR from the UMI-ligation and nested PCR reads. Of 30,000 to 35,000 distinct CDR3 sequences detected, 6.5% to 8% appear once; the ten largest clones hold roughly 3.2%. V usage is TRBV12-5 and J usage is TRBJ1-2; 7 positions match TRBD1. Source: skin, taken from a tuberculin skin test site. The receptor was derived from an adult in good health. This CDR3 reads CASGLVQEGAEGYTF. In nucleotides, the CDR3 is TGTGCTAGTGGTTTGGTACAGGAGGGGGCTGAGGGGTACACCTTC. The whole variable domain, remainder taken from reference TRBV12-5 and TRBJ1-2, is DARVTQTPRHKVTEMGQEVTMRCQPILGHNTVFWYRQTMMQGLELLAYFRNRAPLDDSGMPKDRFSAEMPDATLATLKIQPSEPRDSAVYFCASGLVQEGAEGYTFGSGTRLTVV.